Shown below are 28 T cell receptor beta chains from a single sample sequenced in a study of vaccination and CD4 T cells after COVID-19. Their antigen targets remain unknown. Cultured CD4+ T-cell DNA underwent Oncomine TCR Beta short-read sequencing. MiXCR, applied by TCRdb to the PCR reads, yields one record per CDR3 protein. The sample records several thousand distinct CDR3 sequences, almost 30% being singletons. The treatment here: approximately 10-day PBMC culture with coronavirus spike peptide pools or control peptides (ViraFEST assay). Pre-COVID-19 pandemic sampling (2011-2018) yielded the unexposed donor's CD4+ T cells. Source material: CD4+ T cells from blood, cultured in vitro. These receptors were taken from a human donor in good health.

This clonotype has a handful of counts. V and J are TRBV6-1 and TRBJ1-2, with D hard to call. The ends were cut back, 6 bases at V and 5 bases at J, with 7 bases in the middle. The CDR3 totals 11 residues. Germline V gene lookup returns CDR1 MNHNS and CDR2 SASEGT. This CDR3 is CASRGLYGYTF. The CDR3 DNA reads as TGTGCCAGCAGAGGGTTGTATGGCTACACCTTC.

The CDR3 region has the DNA TGTGCCAGCAGCTTTATGAGGGGAACACCCCTCCACTTT. Protein: CASSFMRGTPLHF. The chain combines TRBV7-3 with TRBJ1-6; D is possibly TRBD1 (5 bases). The CDR3 runs 13 residues. V was pared by 3 bases and J by 11 bases, with 11 bases between. Per the germline V gene, CDR1 is SGHTA and CDR2 is FQGTGA.

CDR3 residues: CASSVTTGLNTEAFF. The CDR3 nucleotides read TGCGCCAGCAGCGTAACGACAGGGCTGAACACTGAAGCTTTCTTT. This chain joins TRBV5-1 and TRBJ1-1; TRBD1 matches at 7 bases. Germline assignment: CDR1 SGHRS and CDR2 YFSETQ. The CDR3 runs to 15 residues. V lost 4 bases to trimming and J lost 0 bases; unmatched junction nucleotides: 6.

In the case of this clonotype: Germline is not matched at one junction end, which may reflect a read error. The CDR3 region has the DNA TGTGCTAGCAGCTTAGGGGGACTAGCGGAGACCCAGTACTTC. Translation gives CASSLGGLAETQYF. The rearrangement joins TRBV7-7 to TRBJ2-5, with 10 positions matching TRBD2. CDR3 size: 14 residues. Germline CDR1 SSHAT, CDR2 FNYEAQ (reference sequence).

This chain links TRBV5-1 with TRBJ2-3; D possibly corresponds to TRBD2 (5 bases). Germline loops: CDR1 SGHRS, CDR2 YFSETQ. V lost 4 bases and J 0 bases, leaving 12 bases between the germline ends. The CDR3 length is 15 residues. CDR3 region: CASSPGAASTDTQYF. The CDR3 bases are TGCGCCAGCAGCCCCGGAGCGGCGAGCACAGATACGCAGTATTTT.

The J gene is TRBJ2-6, the V gene TRBV29-1, with D hard to call. CDR3 length: 13 amino acids. Between the trimmed V and J ends, which lost 3 bases and 2 bases, there was a span of 5 bases. Germline V CDR1 and CDR2: SQVTM, ANQGSEA. Here the CDR3 DNA reads TGCAGCGTTGACGTGGCTGGGGCCAACGTCCTGACTTTC. Amino acid sequence: CSVDVAGANVLTF.

A few counts support this clonotype. V gene TRBV27 combines with J gene TRBJ1-1; D is unclear. CDR1 MNHEY and CDR2 SMNVEV come from the germline V gene (reference sequence). Trimming took off 2 bases at V and 1 base at J, with 17 bases between the two ends. The CDR3 spans 17 residues. CDR3 nucleotides: TGTGCCAGCAGTTTAGGAGGTCGGGCAGCGAGGAACACTGAAGCTTTCTTT. Its protein product is CASSLGGRAARNTEAFF.

The rearrangement joins TRBV18 to TRBJ2-5; no clear D gene. The length of the CDR3 is 12 residues. V gave up 1 base and J gave up 2 bases, with 2 bases separating them. In germline, CDR1 is KGHSH, CDR2 LQKENI. The CDR3 bases are TGTGCCAGCTCACCACTTCAAGAGACCCAGTACTTC. It specifies CASSPLQETQYF.

The chain recombines TRBV19 with TRBJ2-7, with 9 bases lining up with TRBD1. This CDR3 is built from 14 residues. The J segment lost 2 bases and the V segment lost 5 bases, leaving 4 bases of the junction unmatched. Germline assignment: CDR1 LNHDA and CDR2 SQIVND (reference sequence). The CDR3 here is CASSPRQGAYEQYF. The CDR3 region has the DNA TGTGCCAGTAGTCCCCGACAGGGGGCCTACGAGCAGTACTTC.

This clonotype was found a few times. The CDR3 is CASSLNGGTGELFF. Written as DNA, the CDR3 is TGTGCCAGCAGCTTAAACGGAGGCACCGGGGAGCTGTTTTTT. The chain joins TRBV7-3 to TRBJ2-2, with a tentative D call TRBD2 (5 bases). This CDR3 is 14 amino acids long. Germline V gene data show CDR1 as SGHTA and CDR2 as FQGTGA. V dropped 1 base and J dropped 4 bases, with 7 bases sitting between them.

The V gene is TRBV7-9, the J gene TRBJ2-7; D may be TRBD2 (6 bases). CDR1 is SEHNR and CDR2 is FQNEAQ in the germline V gene (reference sequence). The CDR3 sequence is 14 residues long. Between the trimmed V and J ends, which lost 5 bases and 1 base, there was a span of 12 bases. Here the CDR3 DNA reads TGTGCCAGCAGCCGCACCGGGAGTTCCTACGAGCAGTACTTC. Translating it yields CASSRTGSSYEQYF.

A few counts support this clonotype. This chain connects TRBV6-1 to TRBJ1-3; D may be TRBD1 (5 bases). V gave up 7 bases and J gave up 0 bases, with 16 bases separating them. The germline gives CDR1 MNHNS, CDR2 SASEGT. The CDR3 is made up of 16 amino acids. The CDR3 region is CASIMGPSSSGNTIYF. CDR3 coding DNA: TGTGCCAGCATAATGGGGCCGTCGAGCTCTGGAAACACCATATATTTT.

The chain uses TRBV12-5 and TRBJ1-5; 10 bases are shared with TRBD1. Germline lookup yields CDR1 LGHNT and CDR2 FRNRAP. The CDR3 sequence is 14 residues long. The ends lost 5 bases at V and 6 bases at J; junction bases unmatched: 4. The CDR3 region has the DNA TGTGCTAGTGGTCTCGGACAGGGGGGTCAGCCCCAGCATTTT. Amino acid sequence: CASGLGQGGQPQHF.

V gene TRBV18 combines with J gene TRBJ1-5, with 8 bases lining up with TRBD1. The CDR3 sequence is 14 residues long. The germline V gene has CDR1 KGHSH and CDR2 LQKENI. The V gene end was trimmed by 5 bases and the J gene end by 4 bases; junction bases not matched to a gene: 4. The CDR3: CASSLDRDNQPQHF. Here the CDR3 DNA reads TGTGCCAGCTCATTGGACAGGGATAATCAGCCCCAGCATTTT.

This clonotype is large (0.1 to 1%) by share. V gene TRBV3-1 combines with J gene TRBJ1-5; D not resolved. The CDR3 totals 13 residues. Per the germline V gene, CDR1 is LGHDT and CDR2 is YNNKEL (reference sequence). With 0 bases removed from V and 6 bases from J, the gap between germline ends came to 6 bases. The CDR3 loop is CASSQDRAQPQHF. DNA for the CDR3: TGTGCCAGCAGCCAAGATCGAGCTCAGCCCCAGCATTTT. The entire variable domain, with the rest obtained from reference TRBV3-1 and TRBJ1-5, is as follows: DTAVSQTPKYLVTQMGNDKSIKCEQNLGHDTMYWYKQDSKKFLKIMFSYNNKELIINETVPNRFSPKSPDKAHLNLHINSLELGDSAVYFCASSQDRAQPQHFGDGTRLSIL.

The chain couples TRBV6-5 to TRBJ1-5; D might be TRBD1 (5 bases). This CDR3 has 14 amino acids. The germline gives CDR1 MNHEY, CDR2 SVGAGI. Trimming took off 0 bases at V and 11 bases at J, with 14 bases between the two ends. This CDR3 reads CASSYSAGRGTQHF. In nucleotides, the CDR3 is TGTGCCAGCAGTTACTCGGCAGGGCGGGGGACCCAGCATTTT.

The table lists this clonotype with a few counts. The rearrangement uses TRBV7-9 and TRBJ1-5; 8 bases line up with TRBD1. V dropped 5 bases and J dropped 3; count of bases not matched to a gene: 3. Germline lookup yields CDR1 SEHNR and CDR2 FQNEAQ (reference sequence). The CDR3 loop spans 14 amino acids. The CDR3 is CASSRTGYNQPQHF. The CDR3 DNA sequence: TGTGCCAGCAGCCGGACAGGGTACAATCAGCCCCAGCATTTT.

The V and J genes are TRBV6-4 and TRBJ1-6, with TRBD1 matching over 8 bases. V gave up 3 bases and J gave up 10 bases; unmatched junction bases: 2. CDR1 is MRHNA and CDR2 is SNTAGT in the germline V gene. This CDR3 is 13 amino acids long. This chain's CDR3 is CASSESGGSPLHF. DNA of the CDR3: TGTGCCAGCAGTGAGTCAGGGGGCTCACCCCTCCACTTT.

Concerning this clonotype itself: Germline is not matched at one junction end, which may reflect a read error. The chain employs TRBV7-8 and TRBJ2-2, with TRBD2 identical over 13 bases. Germline CDR1 SGHVS, CDR2 FQNEAQ. The CDR3 is 19 residues long. DNA for the CDR3: TGTGCCAGCAGCATAGCCGGGACTAGCGGGGTACGCGTGACCGGGGAGCTGTTTTTT. Its protein product is CASSIAGTSGVRVTGELFF.

This rearrangement joins TRBV7-3 to TRBJ2-1; TRBD2 matches 11 bases. Germline trimming cut 4 bases from V and 4 bases from J; bases unmatched to any gene: 3. Germline V lookup: CDR1 SGHTA, CDR2 FQGTGA. The CDR3 consists of 15 residues. The CDR3 here is CASSWGTSGYNEQFF. In DNA, the CDR3 is TGTGCCAGCAGCTGGGGGACTAGCGGATACAATGAGCAGTTCTTC.

The table lists this clonotype with a few counts. V usage is TRBV20-1 and J usage is TRBJ1-2, with a possible D match to TRBD1 (5 bases). The CDR3 totals 13 residues. Germline V gene data show CDR1 as DFQATT and CDR2 as SNEGSKA (reference sequence). The V end lost 4 bases, the J end lost 5 bases, and 14 bases lay between the germline ends. The CDR3 region has the DNA TGCAGTGCTATCTACGACAGACCATATGGCTACACCTTC. Protein product: CSAIYDRPYGYTF.

The V and J genes are TRBV14 and TRBJ1-6; perhaps TRBD1 as D (5 bases). Trimming removed 0 bases from V and 10 bases from J, with 10 bases in between. CDR1 SGHDN and CDR2 FVKESK come from the germline V gene. This CDR3 is 14 amino acids long. CDR3 sequence: CASSQDRVYSPLHF. The CDR3 coding sequence is TGTGCCAGCAGCCAAGACAGGGTTTACTCACCCCTCCACTTT.

Only a few counts were recorded for this clonotype. The chain combines TRBV6-5 with TRBJ1-1, with 11 positions matching TRBD1. The CDR3 runs to 15 residues. Germline-derived CDR1 and CDR2 are MNHEY and SVGAGI. V gave up 2 bases and J gave up 5 bases; unmatched junction bases: 4. The CDR3 bases are TGTGCCAGCAGTTACGCCGGGACAGGGGGAACTGAAGCTTTCTTT. It yields the protein CASSYAGTGGTEAFF.

In its sample, this clonotype was seen a few times. The chain's CDR3 is CASFSPGGRSNTEAFF. The CDR3 DNA reads as TGTGCCAGCTTCTCACCAGGAGGACGGAGTAACACTGAAGCTTTCTTT. The chain employs TRBV21-1 and TRBJ1-1. TRBV21-1 is tagged as a pseudogene. The CDR3 is 16 amino acids.

The V gene is TRBV7-8, the J gene TRBJ2-3; 10 bases are shared with TRBD2. The CDR3 loop spans 19 amino acids. V shed 4 bases and J 4 bases; nucleotides not matched to a gene: 17. Germline lookup yields CDR1 SGHVS and CDR2 FQNEAQ. The CDR3 sequence: CASSSGLADSTGGADTQYF. DNA for the CDR3: TGTGCCAGCAGCTCCGGACTAGCGGACTCCACGGGGGGGGCAGATACGCAGTATTTT.

CDR3 loop: CASSLTPLGVNTEAFF. Here the CDR3 DNA reads TGCGCCAGCAGCTTGACCCCCTTAGGGGTGAACACTGAAGCTTTCTTT. The genes are TRBV5-1 and TRBJ1-1; tentatively, D is TRBD1 (5 bases). The germline CDR1 and CDR2 sequences are SGHRS and YFSETQ. This CDR3 is built from 16 residues. The ends were cut back, 1 base at V and 0 bases at J, with 13 bases in the middle.

This clonotype was seen once. A clone one base away is much larger, so this may be a read error. This chain connects TRBV6-1 to TRBJ1-2, with D possibly being TRBD1 (6 bases). The CDR3 is 13 amino acids. Germline values: CDR1 MNHNS, CDR2 SASEGT. The CDR3 region is CGSSPRQAYGYTF. The CDR3 nucleotides are TGTGGCAGCAGTCCACGACAGGCCTATGGCTACACCTTC.

This clonotype has just a few counts. V is TRBV27 and J is TRBJ1-6, with 10 nucleotides matching TRBD1. This CDR3 region has 16 residues. CDR1 MNHEY and CDR2 SMNVEV come from the germline V gene (reference sequence). V was clipped by 2 bases and J by 12 bases; unmatched bases: 10. The CDR3 spells CASSLLQTGGVGPLHF. The DNA for the CDR3 is TGTGCCAGCAGTTTACTCCAGACAGGGGGCGTAGGACCCCTCCACTTT.